This T cell receptor beta chain was observed in a study of blood T cells in healthy people across ages. Overall study findings and caveats: Long-lived donors carried more naive CD4+ cells and greater diversity than aged donors.

Through a sample-barcoded 5' primer and a J-beta primer mix, a second PCR was run for 7 to 11 cycles. Each of the cDNA molecules was tagged by a template-switch adaptor with 12 random nucleotides. TCRdb reprocessed the 5' RACE reads via MiXCR and lists one record per CDR3 protein. The sample holds about 800,000 distinct CDR3 sequences, approximately 25% seen once. On this clonotype: Its target is unknown.

This same sample was also taken into another study, of T cells of mothers and their children. That paper notes: Samples were provided by three healthy Caucasian mothers and their six children.

This clonotype was obtained from a boy aged 5-17 years in good health. Sequenced: blood.

CDR3 amino acids: CASSFQDRDWRSQYF. As DNA, the CDR3 is TGTGCCAGCAGTTTTCAGGACAGGGATTGGCGCTCGCAGTACTTC. The genes are TRBV28 and TRBJ2-7, with 8 bases aligning to TRBD1. Germline-derived CDR1 and CDR2 are MDHEN and SYDVKM. The CDR3 runs to 15 residues. V was clipped by 3 bases and J by 9 bases; unmatched bases: 13.